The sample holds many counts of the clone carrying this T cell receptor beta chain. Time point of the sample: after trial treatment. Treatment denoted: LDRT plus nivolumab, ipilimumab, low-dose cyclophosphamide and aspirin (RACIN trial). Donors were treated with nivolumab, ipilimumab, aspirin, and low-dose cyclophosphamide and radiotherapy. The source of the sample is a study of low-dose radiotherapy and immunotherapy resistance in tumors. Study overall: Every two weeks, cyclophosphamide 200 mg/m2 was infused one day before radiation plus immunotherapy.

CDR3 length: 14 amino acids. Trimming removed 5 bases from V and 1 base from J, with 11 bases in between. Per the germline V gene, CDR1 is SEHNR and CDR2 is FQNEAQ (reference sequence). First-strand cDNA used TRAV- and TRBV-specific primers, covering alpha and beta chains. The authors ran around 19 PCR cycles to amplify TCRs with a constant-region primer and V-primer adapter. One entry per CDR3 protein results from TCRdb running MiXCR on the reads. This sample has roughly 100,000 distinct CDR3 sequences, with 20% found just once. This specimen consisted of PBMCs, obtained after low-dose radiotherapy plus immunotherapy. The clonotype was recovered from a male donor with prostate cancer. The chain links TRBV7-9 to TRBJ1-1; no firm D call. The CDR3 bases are TGTGCCAGCAGCCCGCACCTTAAGAACACTGAAGCTTTCTTT. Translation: CASSPHLKNTEAFF.